The 12 T cell receptor beta chains below all came from one sample that was sequenced in a study of neoadjuvant anti-PD-1 for oral cavity cancer. Method: immunoSEQ multiplex PCR; TCRdb's copy keeps in-frame clones and lacks some. Of 20,000 to 25,000 clones listed, more than 35% are singletons. Time point here: after neoadjuvant nivolumab, at surgical resection. Sequencing used tumor tissue, obtained after nivolumab (anti-PD-1) treatment. These receptors were collected from a person aged 40 to 85 with oral cavity squamous cell carcinoma.

J is TRBJ1-5 and V is TRBV19; TRBD1 aligns across 7 bases. The CDR3 has 18 amino acids. V was clipped by 3 bases and J by 1 base; unmatched bases: 12. Germline loops: CDR1 LNHDA, CDR2 SQIVND (reference sequence). CDR3 coding DNA: TGTGCCAGTAGTATTATTAGGGGGCTGGGGGTAAGCAATCAGCCCCAGCATTTT. Translation gives CASSIIRGLGVSNQPQHF.

The V and J genes are TRBV14 and TRBJ1-4; D possibly corresponds to TRBD1 (6 bases). The CDR3 length is 13 residues. The germline gives CDR1 SGHDN, CDR2 FVKESK. The V and J ends lost 4 bases and 7 bases respectively, with 10 bases between them. Written as DNA, the CDR3 is TGTGCCAGCAGCCGGGGGCTTGGTGAAAAACTGTTTTTT. Protein: CASSRGLGEKLFF.

The chain couples TRBV4-1 to TRBJ1-6; 7 positions match TRBD1. The trim removed 1 base at V and 9 bases at J, leaving 9 bases unmatched. The V gene's germline CDR1 is MGHRA and CDR2 YSYEKL. The CDR3 contains 16 residues. The CDR3 here is CASSQAPGTVGSPLHF. The DNA for the CDR3 is TGCGCCAGCAGCCAAGCCCCAGGGACAGTCGGTTCACCCCTCCACTTT.

This clone is medium-sized. This sequence joins TRBV7-8 and TRBJ1-6; 8 nucleotides line up with TRBD1. Germline-derived CDR1 and CDR2 are SGHVS and FQNEAQ. The CDR3 covers 16 residues. J lost 9 bases, V lost 6 bases, and 13 bases had no gene match. CDR3: CASSPAGTGGGSPLHF. The CDR3 coding sequence is TGTGCCAGCAGTCCAGCCGGGACAGGAGGGGGTTCACCCCTCCACTTT.

This clone was seen more than once but under ten times. V is TRBV10-1 and J is TRBJ1-2; perhaps TRBD1 as D (6 bases). V shed 5 bases and J shed 7 bases, with 14 bases lying between them. This CDR3 region has 13 residues. CDR1 and CDR2 (germline): WNHNN, SYGVQD (reference sequence). Written as DNA, the CDR3 is TGCGCCAGCAGTCCTAACAGGGTTTCTGGCTACACCTTC. Translated: CASSPNRVSGYTF.

The V call is TRBV10-1, the J call TRBJ2-3, with unresolved D. The CDR3 has 15 amino acids. Germline CDR1 reads WNHNN; CDR2 reads SYGVQD (reference sequence). Trimming removed 0 bases at V and 2 bases at J, with 9 bases between. The CDR3 region is CASSESTRVTDTQYF. The CDR3 DNA reads as TGCGCCAGCAGTGAGTCGACACGGGTCACAGATACGCAGTATTTT.

CDR3 bases: TGTGCCAGCAGCCACGCAAGGAGTTCACCCCTCCACTTT. Its translation: CASSHARSSPLHF. This sequence joins TRBV7-2 and TRBJ1-6; D is uncertain. V was cut by 5 bases and J by 9 bases, with 11 bases left in between. The CDR3 runs to 13 residues. Per the germline V gene, CDR1 is SGHTA and CDR2 is FQGNSA.

This clone occurred many times. This chain joins TRBV10-3 and TRBJ1-1, with 8 bases matching TRBD1. Losses at the gene ends were 7 bases for V and 5 bases for J; bases not matched to a gene: 12. This CDR3 has 15 amino acids. Germline loops: CDR1 ENHRY, CDR2 SYGVKD. The CDR3 loop reads CAITPTGQGETEAFF. The DNA for the CDR3 is TGTGCCATCACCCCAACCGGACAGGGAGAGACTGAAGCTTTCTTT.

This clone was observed at least ten times. The V and J genes are TRBV7-9 and TRBJ2-1; 7 bases fit TRBD1. The CDR3 runs to 15 residues. Germline V gene sequence: CDR1 SEHNR, CDR2 FQNEAQ (reference sequence). V lost 2 bases to trimming and J lost 5 bases; unmatched junction nucleotides: 6. The CDR3 sequence is CASSLQGVGDNEQFF. The CDR3, as DNA: TGTGCCAGCAGCTTACAGGGGGTTGGTGACAATGAGCAGTTCTTC.

DNA for the CDR3: TGTGCCTGGAGCGCCACCGGGGGGGCTTTCTTT. This sequence encodes CAWSATGGAFF. V and J are TRBV30 and TRBJ1-1; D is possibly TRBD1 (5 bases). Trimming removed 3 bases at V and 11 bases at J, with 13 bases between. The CDR3 is made up of 11 amino acids. The germline V gene has CDR1 GTSNPN and CDR2 SVGIG (reference sequence). Supplemented by reference TRBV30 and TRBJ1-1, the full variable domain reads SQTIHQWPATLVQPVGSPLSLECTVEGTSNPNLYWYRQAAGRGLQLLFYSVGIGQISSEVPQNLSASRPQDRQFILSSKKLLLSDSGFYLCAWSATGGAFFGQGTRLTVV.

The chain employs TRBV6-5 and TRBJ2-7; 8 nucleotides match TRBD1. This CDR3 contains 13 residues. Looked up from germline, CDR1 is MNHEY and CDR2 is SVGAGI. The ends lost 6 bases at V and 2 bases at J; junction bases unmatched: 3. DNA for the CDR3: TGTGCCAGCAGAGCAGGGGGCCCCTACGAGCAGTACTTC. Translation: CASRAGGPYEQYF.

This chain joins TRBV4-3 and TRBJ1-1; a weak D match, TRBD1 (5 bases). The germline gives CDR1 LGHNA, CDR2 YSLEER. V was clipped by 6 bases and J by 6 bases, with 14 bases between them. The CDR3 contains 13 residues. The DNA for the CDR3 is TGCGCCAGCAGACGGGTGGGGGTCCCTGAAGCTTTCTTT. Its protein product is CASRRVGVPEAFF.